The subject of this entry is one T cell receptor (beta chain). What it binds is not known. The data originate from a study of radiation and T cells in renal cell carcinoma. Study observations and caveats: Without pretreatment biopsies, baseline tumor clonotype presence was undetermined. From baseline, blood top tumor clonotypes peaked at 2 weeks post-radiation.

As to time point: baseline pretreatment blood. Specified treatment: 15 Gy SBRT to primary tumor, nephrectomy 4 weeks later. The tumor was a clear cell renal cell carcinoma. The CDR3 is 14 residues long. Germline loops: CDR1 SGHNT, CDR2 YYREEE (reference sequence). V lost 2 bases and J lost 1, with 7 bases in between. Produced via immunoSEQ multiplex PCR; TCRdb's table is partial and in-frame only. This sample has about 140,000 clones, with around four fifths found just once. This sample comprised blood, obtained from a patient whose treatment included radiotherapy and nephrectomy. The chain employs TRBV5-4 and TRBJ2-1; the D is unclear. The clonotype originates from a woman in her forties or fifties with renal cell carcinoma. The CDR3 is CASSFASSYNEQFF. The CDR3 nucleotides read TGTGCCAGCAGCTTCGCCTCTTCCTACAATGAGCAGTTCTTC.